These 18 T cell receptor beta chains were sequenced from one sample in a study of T cells in localized non-small cell lung cancer. TCRdb's table, derived via immunoSEQ multiplex PCR, lists solely in-frame clones and lacks some. The sample includes more than 50,000 clones, around 83% seen only once; the top ten take just under 20%. Specimen: peripheral blood, collected before any cancer treatment. These receptors were obtained from a female donor of 60 years or more with stage II squamous cell lung carcinoma.

V usage is TRBV2 and J usage is TRBJ1-2; D gene unclear. Germline lookup yields CDR1 SNHLY and CDR2 FYNNEI. The CDR3 extends over 16 amino acids. Between the trimmed V and J ends, which lost 0 bases and 2 bases, there was a span of 13 bases. The CDR3 DNA follows: TGTGCCAGCAGTGAAGCGGTAGGGTCCCTGAACTATGGCTACACCTTC. Translating gives CASSEAVGSLNYGYTF.

The rearrangement joins TRBV27 to TRBJ2-3; the D gene is possibly TRBD1 (5 bases). This CDR3 contains 16 residues. The V gene's germline CDR1 is MNHEY and CDR2 SMNVEV (reference sequence). V lost 3 bases and J 2 bases, leaving 15 bases between the germline ends. CDR3 amino acids: CASSFKGIPSTDTQYF. In DNA form, the CDR3 reads TGTGCCAGCAGTTTTAAGGGGATCCCATCCACAGATACGCAGTATTTT.

The count of this clone is one. V and J are TRBV7-2 and TRBJ2-1, with D tentatively TRBD2 (6 bases). With 4 bases removed from V and 9 bases from J, the gap between germline ends came to 10 bases. The CDR3 covers 12 residues. The germline gives CDR1 SGHTA, CDR2 FQGNSA. CDR3 amino acids: CASSSLEGEQFF. For the CDR3, the DNA is TGTGCCAGCAGCTCCCTGGAGGGTGAGCAGTTCTTC.

The V gene is TRBV5-1, the J gene TRBJ1-1; the D is unclear. The length of the CDR3 is 14 residues. Germline CDR1 SGHRS, CDR2 YFSETQ. V lost 3 bases and J lost 1, with 10 bases in between. For the CDR3, the DNA is TGCGCCAGCAGCTCCCTATCACGGAACACTGAAGCTTTCTTT. Translating gives CASSSLSRNTEAFF.

The gene calls are TRBV5-1 and TRBJ1-1; D unresolved. V lost 3 bases and J lost 1, with 10 bases in between. In germline, CDR1 is SGHRS, CDR2 YFSETQ. This CDR3 has 14 residues. The CDR3 here is CASSSAPPNTEAFF. The DNA of the CDR3 is TGCGCCAGCAGCTCGGCCCCCCCGAACACTGAAGCTTTCTTT.

V gene TRBV5-1 combines with J gene TRBJ2-5; D assignment may be TRBD1 or TRBD2 (5 bases each). The germline CDR1 and CDR2 sequences are SGHRS and YFSETQ. Between the trimmed V and J ends, which lost 0 bases and 5 bases, there was a span of 17 bases. The CDR3 is 16 amino acids. The CDR3 protein is CASSLGGSDIGETQYF. CDR3 nucleotides: TGCGCCAGCAGCTTGGGGGGGAGTGATATAGGGGAGACCCAGTACTTC.

In its sample, this clone was seen a few times. This rearrangement joins TRBV10-3 to TRBJ1-6; the D is unclear. The CDR3 is 14 amino acids. Trimming left V 0 bases short and J 10 bases short, with 10 bases between. The V gene's germline CDR1 is ENHRY and CDR2 SYGVKD. The CDR3 loop reads CAISESGGRSPLHF. The CDR3 DNA reads TGTGCCATCAGTGAGTCGGGAGGTAGATCACCCCTCCACTTT.

The rearrangement links TRBV19 to TRBJ1-1; 7 bases agree with TRBD1. CDR1 is LNHDA and CDR2 is SQIVND in the germline V gene (reference sequence). Trimming cost V 6 bases and J 4 bases; bases outside gene matches: 8. This CDR3 is 14 amino acids long. The CDR3, as DNA: TGTGCCAGTAGACAAGGGACAGCAGGCACTGAAGCTTTCTTT. Amino acid sequence: CASRQGTAGTEAFF.

The V and J genes are TRBV19 and TRBJ1-1, with TRBD1 as a possible D gene (6 bases). CDR1 and CDR2 (germline): LNHDA, SQIVND (reference sequence). V lost 3 bases, J lost 6 bases, and 14 bases lay in between. The length of the CDR3 is 14 residues. The CDR3 nucleotides read TGTGCCAGTAGTATTGGGGGCGGTAGGGCTGAAGCTTTCTTT. Its translation is CASSIGGGRAEAFF. Supplemented by reference TRBV19 and TRBJ1-1, the full variable domain reads DGGITQSPKYLFRKEGQNVTLSCEQNLNHDAMYWYRQDPGQGLRLIYYSQIVNDFQKGDIAEGYSVSREKKESFPLTVTSAQKNPTAFYLCASSIGGGRAEAFFGQGTRLTVV.

The rearrangement uses TRBV4-2 and TRBJ1-5; 10 bases are a match to TRBD1. Germline assignment: CDR1 LGHNA and CDR2 YNFKEQ. CDR3 length: 15 amino acids. After removal of 0 bases from V and 6 bases from J, the junction contained 2 bases not matched to a gene. The DNA for the CDR3 is TGTGCCAGCAGCCAAGAGGACAGGGGGAGTCAGCCCCAGCATTTT. This gives the protein CASSQEDRGSQPQHF.

This clone was detected only once. The chain carries TRBV6-6 and TRBJ1-2; D gene ambiguous. V gave up 4 bases and J gave up 4 bases, with 7 bases separating them. The germline gives CDR1 MNHNY, CDR2 SVGAGI (reference sequence). This CDR3 has 12 amino acids. As DNA, the CDR3 is TGTGCCAGCAGTTTGGCGGGCTATGGCTACACCTTC. Protein sequence: CASSLAGYGYTF.

This clone was seen just once. The V and J genes are TRBV5-1 and TRBJ2-2; D ambiguous. Trimming pared 2 bases from V and 0 bases from J, leaving 8 bases between. Germline assignment: CDR1 SGHRS and CDR2 YFSETQ. This CDR3 comprises 15 residues. CDR3 loop: CASSLGKANTGELFF. For the CDR3, the DNA is TGCGCCAGCAGCTTAGGGAAGGCGAACACCGGGGAGCTGTTTTTT.

This chain joins TRBV28 and TRBJ2-5; the D gene is possibly TRBD2 (7 bases). Between the trimmed V and J ends, which lost 6 bases and 2 bases, there was a span of 16 bases. The length of the CDR3 is 15 residues. Germline CDR1 and CDR2: MDHEN and SYDVKM. CDR3 protein: CASRQGGGGQETQYF. Here the CDR3 DNA reads TGTGCCAGCAGACAAGGGGGGGGAGGGCAAGAGACCCAGTACTTC.

This clone was observed many times. Other DNA variants within this sample encode the same CDR3. CDR3 DNA sequence: TGTGCCAGCAGCCCACAGGGACAAGAGACCCAGTACTTC. Translation gives CASSPQGQETQYF. V gene TRBV7-2 combines with J gene TRBJ2-5; TRBD1 is a possible D gene (6 bases). Trimming left V 5 bases short and J 2 bases short, with 9 bases between. The CDR3 sequence is 13 residues long. The germline gives CDR1 SGHTA, CDR2 FQGNSA.

The CDR3 nucleotides are TGTGCCAGTAGTATAGGAGGGGCCAGCAATCAGCCCCAGCATTTT. As protein: CASSIGGASNQPQHF. The V call is TRBV19, the J call TRBJ1-5, with D maybe TRBD1 (5 bases). Germline values: CDR1 LNHDA, CDR2 SQIVND (reference sequence). There are 15 residues in the CDR3. Trimming removed 1 base at V and 1 base at J, with 8 bases between.

This clone turned up a few times. CDR3 DNA: TGTGCCAGTAGTATTTTCCCCGGGACAGGGAACACTGAAGCTTTCTTT. It codes for CASSIFPGTGNTEAFF. This chain links TRBV19 with TRBJ1-1; 8 positions agree with TRBD1. The CDR3 is 16 residues long. The germline gives CDR1 LNHDA, CDR2 SQIVND (reference sequence). The ends lost 3 bases at V and 1 base at J; junction bases unmatched: 7.

V is TRBV10-3 and J is TRBJ2-3, with TRBD2 identical over 7 bases. The CDR3 totals 15 residues. V gave up 3 bases and J gave up 2 bases; unmatched junction bases: 5. The V gene's germline CDR1 is ENHRY and CDR2 SYGVKD. CDR3 sequence (DNA): TGTGCCATCAGTGATCGGGAGGCGGCCACAGATACGCAGTATTTT. Residues: CAISDREAATDTQYF.

The gene calls are TRBV4-1 and TRBJ1-5; maybe TRBD1 (5 bases). Deletions cut 2 bases from V and 0 bases from J, with 17 bases between. Germline CDR1 is MGHRA and CDR2 is YSYEKL. The length of the CDR3 is 18 residues. The CDR3 nucleotides are TGCGCCAGCAGCCAAATTATCAGGGACTTAACTAGCAATCAGCCCCAGCATTTT. This codes for CASSQIIRDLTSNQPQHF.